The T cell receptor beta chain described here comes from a study of control samples from healthy donors and cancer patients. Profiling relied on immunoSEQ multiplex PCR, and the TCRdb table lists in-frame clones only, not all of them. The table includes over 150,000 clones, approximately 94% detected once. This CDR3 region has 14 residues. Germline V gene lookup returns CDR1 GTSNPN and CDR2 SVGIG (reference sequence). Trimming pared 0 bases from V and 4 bases from J, leaving 7 bases between. In regard to this clone: The same CDR3 also results from other DNA sequences found in this sample.

This receptor was taken from a man between 60 and 75 years old with colorectal cancer. Specimen: PBMCs. The gene calls are TRBV30 and TRBJ1-6; D remains unclear. CDR3 bases: TGTGCCTGGAGTGTAGGATCTTATAATTCACCCCTCCACTTT. Translated, it gives CAWSVGSYNSPLHF.